Shown below are 9 T cell receptor beta chains from a single sample sequenced in a study of blood T cell repertoires in COVID-19. Profiling relied on immunoSEQ multiplex PCR, and the TCRdb table lists in-frame clones only, not all of them. The sample contains under 95,000 clones, 70% to 90% of which appear only once. Material for sequencing was peripheral blood. These TCRs come from a man aged 55 to 70 with acute or convalescent COVID-19.

The chain links TRBV12-3 or TRBV12-4 to TRBJ1-2, with D possibly being TRBD1 (6 bases). V lost 3 bases and J lost 6, with 11 bases in between. The CDR3 loop spans 13 amino acids. The CDR3 reads CASSFNRDHGYTF. CDR3 coding DNA: TGTGCCAGCAGTTTCAACAGGGATCATGGCTACACCTTC.

The chain combines TRBV20-1 with TRBJ2-1; D perhaps matches TRBD1 (5 bases). V was trimmed by 3 bases and J by 3 bases, leaving 6 bases between them. Germline loops: CDR1 DFQATT, CDR2 SNEGSKA (reference sequence). There are 12 residues in the CDR3. The CDR3 nucleotides read TGCAGTGCTAGTAGGGGCTACAATGAGCAGTTCTTC. Translating it yields CSASRGYNEQFF.

V is TRBV2 and J is TRBJ1-1, with 7 positions matching TRBD1. J gave up 4 bases and V 4 bases, and 6 bases lay outside the gene matches. CDR1 and CDR2 from the germline V gene are SNHLY and FYNNEI. CDR3 length: 14 amino acids. CDR3 in amino acids: CASSGTGGTTEAFF. CDR3 sequence (DNA): TGTGCCAGCAGTGGGACAGGAGGAACCACTGAAGCTTTCTTT. Drawing the rest from reference TRBV2 and TRBJ1-1, the complete variable domain is EPEVTQTPSHQVTQMGQEVILRCVPISNHLYFYWYRQILGQKVEFLVSFYNNEISEKSEIFDDQFSVERPDGSNFTLKIRSTKLEDSAMYFCASSGTGGTTEAFFGQGTRLTVV.

The V call is TRBV15, the J call TRBJ1-1; 7 bases line up with TRBD1. The CDR3 is 14 amino acids. Germline trimming cut 1 base from V and 4 bases from J; bases unmatched to any gene: 3. Per the germline V gene, CDR1 is LNHNV and CDR2 is YYDKDF (reference sequence). CDR3: CATSRGGGGTEAFF. The CDR3 DNA sequence: TGTGCCACCAGCAGAGGAGGGGGCGGCACTGAAGCTTTCTTT.

The chain is built from TRBV5-1 and TRBJ1-3; D not certain. V was clipped by 3 bases and J by 1 base, with 14 bases between them. From germline, CDR1 is SGHRS and CDR2 YFSETQ. The CDR3 is 16 amino acids. The CDR3 DNA sequence: TGCGCCAGCAGCTCGGTGACTCTAGGATCTGGAAACACCATATATTTT. Translated: CASSSVTLGSGNTIYF.

V gene TRBV2 combines with J gene TRBJ2-2, with 8 bases that match TRBD2. V was clipped by 4 bases and J by 0 bases; unmatched bases: 4. The CDR3 length is 16 residues. Germline V gives CDR1 SNHLY, CDR2 FYNNEI. The DNA for the CDR3 is TGTGCCAGCAGTGCGGGCGGGGGGTCGAACACCGGGGAGCTGTTTTTT. This sequence encodes CASSAGGGSNTGELFF. Filled out from reference TRBV2 and TRBJ2-2, the complete variable domain reads EPEVTQTPSHQVTQMGQEVILRCVPISNHLYFYWYRQILGQKVEFLVSFYNNEISEKSEIFDDQFSVERPDGSNFTLKIRSTKLEDSAMYFCASSAGGGSNTGELFFGEGSRLTVL.

The chain's CDR3 is CASLKFGEAGSYTF. DNA of the CDR3: TGTGCCAGCTTGAAGTTTGGGGAAGCGGGAAGCTACACCTTC. The rearrangement joins TRBV19 to TRBJ1-2, with unresolved D. The CDR3 covers 14 residues. From germline, CDR1 is LNHDA and CDR2 SQIVND (reference sequence). V was pared by 9 bases and J by 9 bases, with 23 bases between.

This sequence joins TRBV7-9 and TRBJ2-1; 8 bases match TRBD1. V lost 5 bases to trimming and J lost 9 bases; unmatched junction nucleotides: 15. The CDR3 extends over 16 amino acids. Germline loops: CDR1 SEHNR, CDR2 FQNEAQ (reference sequence). The CDR3 loop reads CASSARGQVSVSEQFF. The DNA for the CDR3 is TGTGCCAGCAGCGCCAGGGGGCAGGTCTCAGTGAGTGAGCAGTTCTTC.

The rearrangement joins TRBV5-1 to TRBJ2-7; 9 nucleotides line up with TRBD1. The CDR3 is 14 residues long. In germline, CDR1 is SGHRS, CDR2 YFSETQ. After removal of 3 bases from V and 5 bases from J, the junction contained 6 bases not matched to a gene. The CDR3 nucleotides read TGCGCCAGCAGCTCCGGGACAGGGCCCCACGAGCAGTACTTC. Amino acid sequence: CASSSGTGPHEQYF.